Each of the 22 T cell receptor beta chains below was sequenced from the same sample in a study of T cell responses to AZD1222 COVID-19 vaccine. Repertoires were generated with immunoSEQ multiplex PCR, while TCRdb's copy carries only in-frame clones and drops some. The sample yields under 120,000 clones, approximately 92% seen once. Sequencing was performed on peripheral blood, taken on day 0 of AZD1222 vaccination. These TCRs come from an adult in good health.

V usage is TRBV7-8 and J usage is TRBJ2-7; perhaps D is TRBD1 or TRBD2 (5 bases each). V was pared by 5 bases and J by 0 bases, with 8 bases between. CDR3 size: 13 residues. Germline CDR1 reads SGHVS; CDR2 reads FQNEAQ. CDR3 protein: CASSRDPSYEQYF. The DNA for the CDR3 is TGTGCCAGCAGCCGGGACCCCTCCTACGAGCAGTACTTC.

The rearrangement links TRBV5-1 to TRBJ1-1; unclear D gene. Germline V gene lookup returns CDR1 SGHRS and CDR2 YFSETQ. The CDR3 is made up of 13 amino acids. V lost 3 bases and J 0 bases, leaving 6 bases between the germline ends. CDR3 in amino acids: CASSSLVNTEAFF. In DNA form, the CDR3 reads TGCGCCAGCAGCTCACTAGTGAACACTGAAGCTTTCTTT.

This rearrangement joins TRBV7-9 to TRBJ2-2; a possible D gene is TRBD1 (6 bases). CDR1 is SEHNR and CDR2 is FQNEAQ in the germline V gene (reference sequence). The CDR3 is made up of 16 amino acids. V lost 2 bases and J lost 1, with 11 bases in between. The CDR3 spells CASSLRQDKNTGELFF. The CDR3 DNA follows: TGTGCCAGCAGCTTACGACAGGACAAGAACACCGGGGAGCTGTTTTTT.

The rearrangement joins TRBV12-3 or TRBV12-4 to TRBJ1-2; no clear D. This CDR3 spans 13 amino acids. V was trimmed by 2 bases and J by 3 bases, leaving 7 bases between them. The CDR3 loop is CASSLRGYYGYTF. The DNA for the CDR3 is TGTGCCAGCAGTTTACGGGGATACTATGGCTACACCTTC.

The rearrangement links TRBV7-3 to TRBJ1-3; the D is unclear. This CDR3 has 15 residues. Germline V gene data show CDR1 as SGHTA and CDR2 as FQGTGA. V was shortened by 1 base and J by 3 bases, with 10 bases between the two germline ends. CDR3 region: CASSLKVGYGNTIYF. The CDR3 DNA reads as TGTGCCAGCAGCTTAAAGGTGGGGTATGGAAACACCATATATTTT.

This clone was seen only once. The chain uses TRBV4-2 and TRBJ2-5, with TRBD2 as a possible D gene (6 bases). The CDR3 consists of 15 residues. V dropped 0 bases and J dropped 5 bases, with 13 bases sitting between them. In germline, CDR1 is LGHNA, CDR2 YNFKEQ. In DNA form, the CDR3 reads TGTGCCAGCAGCCAAGATTATGCAGGGAGGGAGACCCAGTACTTC. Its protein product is CASSQDYAGRETQYF.

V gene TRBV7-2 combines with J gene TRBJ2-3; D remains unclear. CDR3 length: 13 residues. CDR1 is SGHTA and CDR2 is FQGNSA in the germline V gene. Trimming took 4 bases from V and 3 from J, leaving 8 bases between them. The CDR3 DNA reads TGTGCCAGCAGCTCCTACTTAACAGATACGCAGTATTTT. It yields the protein CASSSYLTDTQYF.

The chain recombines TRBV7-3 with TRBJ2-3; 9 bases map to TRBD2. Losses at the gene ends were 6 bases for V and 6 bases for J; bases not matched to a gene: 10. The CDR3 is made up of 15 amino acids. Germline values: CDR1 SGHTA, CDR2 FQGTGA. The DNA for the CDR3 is TGTGCCAGCAGTTATACCGGGACTAGCCTGGATACGCAGTATTTT. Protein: CASSYTGTSLDTQYF.

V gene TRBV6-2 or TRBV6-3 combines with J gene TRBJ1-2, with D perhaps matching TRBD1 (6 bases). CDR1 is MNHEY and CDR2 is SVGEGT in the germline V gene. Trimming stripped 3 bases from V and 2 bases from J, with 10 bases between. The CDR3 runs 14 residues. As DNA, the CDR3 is TGTGCCAGCAGTTATGACAGGCACAACTATGGCTACACCTTC. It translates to CASSYDRHNYGYTF.

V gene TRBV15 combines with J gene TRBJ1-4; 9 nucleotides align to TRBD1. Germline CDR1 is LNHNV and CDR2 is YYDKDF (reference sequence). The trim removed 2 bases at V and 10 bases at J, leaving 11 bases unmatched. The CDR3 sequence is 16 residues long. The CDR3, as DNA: TGTGCCACCAGCAGACCAATCGGGGACAGGGATGGAAAACTGTTTTTT. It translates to CATSRPIGDRDGKLFF.

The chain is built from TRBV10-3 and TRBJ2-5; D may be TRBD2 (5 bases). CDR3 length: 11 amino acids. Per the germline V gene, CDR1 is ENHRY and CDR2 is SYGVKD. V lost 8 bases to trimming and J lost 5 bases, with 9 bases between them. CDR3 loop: CAISQRETQYF. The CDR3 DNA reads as TGTGCCATCTCCCAGCGGGAGACCCAGTACTTC.

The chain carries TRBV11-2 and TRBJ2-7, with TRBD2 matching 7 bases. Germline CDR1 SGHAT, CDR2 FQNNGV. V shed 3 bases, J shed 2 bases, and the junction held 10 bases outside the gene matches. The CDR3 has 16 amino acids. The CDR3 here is CASSFRARAGAYEQYF. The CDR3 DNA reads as TGTGCCAGCAGCTTTAGGGCCCGGGCGGGGGCCTACGAGCAGTACTTC.

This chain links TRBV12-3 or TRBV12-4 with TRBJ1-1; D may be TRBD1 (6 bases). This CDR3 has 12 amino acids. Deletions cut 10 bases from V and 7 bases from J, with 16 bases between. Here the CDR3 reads CAIRTVGGEAFF. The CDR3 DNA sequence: TGTGCCATCCGGACAGTCGGAGGTGAAGCTTTCTTT.

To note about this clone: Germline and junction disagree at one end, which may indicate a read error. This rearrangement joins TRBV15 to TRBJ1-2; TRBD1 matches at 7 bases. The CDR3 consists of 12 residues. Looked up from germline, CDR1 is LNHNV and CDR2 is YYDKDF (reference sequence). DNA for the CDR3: TGTGCCACCGGGGGACAGACGCCCAAACAACCCTTC. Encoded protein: CATGGQTPKQPF.

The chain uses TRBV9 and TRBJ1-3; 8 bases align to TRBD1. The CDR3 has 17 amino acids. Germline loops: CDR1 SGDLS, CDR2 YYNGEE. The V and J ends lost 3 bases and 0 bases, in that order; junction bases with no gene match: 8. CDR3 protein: CASSETRQGNSGNTIYF. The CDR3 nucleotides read TGTGCCAGCAGCGAGACGAGACAGGGGAACTCTGGAAACACCATATATTTT.

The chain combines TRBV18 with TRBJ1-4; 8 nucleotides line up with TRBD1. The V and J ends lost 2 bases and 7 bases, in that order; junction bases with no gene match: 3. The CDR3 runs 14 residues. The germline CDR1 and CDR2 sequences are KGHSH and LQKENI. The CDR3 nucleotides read TGTGCCAGCTCACCAGGACAGGGCGGTGAAAAACTGTTTTTT. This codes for CASSPGQGGEKLFF.

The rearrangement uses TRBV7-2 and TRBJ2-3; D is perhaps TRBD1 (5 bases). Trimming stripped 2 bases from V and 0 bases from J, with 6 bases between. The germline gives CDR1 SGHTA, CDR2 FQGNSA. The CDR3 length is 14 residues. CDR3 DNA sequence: TGTGCCAGCAGCTTACAGGGTAGCACAGATACGCAGTATTTT. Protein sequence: CASSLQGSTDTQYF. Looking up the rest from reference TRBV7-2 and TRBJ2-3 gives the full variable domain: GAGVSQSPSNKVTEKGKDVELRCDPISGHTALYWYRQSLGQGLEFLIYFQGNSAPDKSGLPSDRFSAERTGGSVSTLTIQRTQQEDSAVYLCASSLQGSTDTQYFGPGTRLTVL.

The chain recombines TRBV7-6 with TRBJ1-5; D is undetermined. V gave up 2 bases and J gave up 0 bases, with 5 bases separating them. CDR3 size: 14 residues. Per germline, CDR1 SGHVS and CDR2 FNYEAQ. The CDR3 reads CASSLTDSNQPQHF. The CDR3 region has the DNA TGTGCCAGCAGCTTAACAGATAGCAATCAGCCCCAGCATTTT.

The CDR3 DNA sequence: TGTGCCAGCAGCTTAGTCCAGTCCGGGGAGCTGTTTTTT. This translates into CASSLVQSGELFF. The chain employs TRBV7-2 and TRBJ2-2; unclear D gene. Germline lookup yields CDR1 SGHTA and CDR2 FQGNSA. This CDR3 comprises 13 residues. Trimming removed 1 base from V and 6 bases from J, with 6 bases in between.

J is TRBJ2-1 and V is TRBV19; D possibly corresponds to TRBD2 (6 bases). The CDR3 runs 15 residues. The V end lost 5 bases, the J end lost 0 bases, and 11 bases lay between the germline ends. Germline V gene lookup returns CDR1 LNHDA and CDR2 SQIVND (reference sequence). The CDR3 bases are TGTGCCAGTAGTTCCGGGACTTACTCCTACAATGAGCAGTTCTTC. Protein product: CASSSGTYSYNEQFF.

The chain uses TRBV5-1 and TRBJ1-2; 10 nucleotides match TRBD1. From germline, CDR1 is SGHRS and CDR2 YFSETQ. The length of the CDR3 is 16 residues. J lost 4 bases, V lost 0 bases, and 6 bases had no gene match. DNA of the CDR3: TGCGCCAGCAGCTTGGCGAGACAGGGGGCTATCTATGGCTACACCTTC. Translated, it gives CASSLARQGAIYGYTF.

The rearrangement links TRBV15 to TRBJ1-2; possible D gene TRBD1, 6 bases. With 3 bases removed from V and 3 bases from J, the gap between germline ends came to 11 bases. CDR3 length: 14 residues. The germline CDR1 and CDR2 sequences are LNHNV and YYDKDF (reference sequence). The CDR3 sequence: CATSSTGKDYGYTF. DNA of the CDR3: TGTGCCACCAGCAGTACAGGGAAAGACTATGGCTACACCTTC. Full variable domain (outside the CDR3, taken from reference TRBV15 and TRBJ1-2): DAMVIQNPRYQVTQFGKPVTLSCSQTLNHNVMYWYQQKSSQAPKLLFHYYDKDFNNEADTPDNFQSRRPNTSFCFLDIRSPGLGDTAMYLCATSSTGKDYGYTFGSGTRLTVV.